This TCR beta chain stems from a study of human T cells and chemical hapten exposure. Background on the study: Patients having alopecia areata, totalis or universalis were mostly female.

Documented time point: patch test 3, about 24 weeks after DPC sensitization. The treatment is: therapeutic diphenylcyclopropenone sensitization with weekly scalp DPC. The CDR3 totals 14 residues. CDR1 MNHEY and CDR2 SVGEGT come from the germline V gene. The germline V and J ends were trimmed by 6 bases and 4 bases, with 13 bases remaining between them. Individual cDNA molecules had unique molecular identifiers attached to them by the library. In the original workflow: Samples had a median of 95,638 TCRs, ranging 23,224 to 690,600. From the RACE reads, TCRdb called clonotypes with MiXCR, one entry per CDR3 protein. What appears here as the V and J calls and clone size reflects TCRdb's work, not the paper's. This repertoire shows roughly 100,000 distinct CDR3 sequences, less than 40% found once; its top ten account for approximately 3%.

This clonotype was sampled from a man aged 35-49 years with alopecia areata. Some clones in this sample may be carry-over from other donors' samples. The chain uses TRBV6-2 or TRBV6-3 and TRBJ1-5; no clear D. The sample was whole blood, taken in connection with sensitization to the hapten diphenylcyclopropenone (DPC). CDR3 bases: TGTGCCAGCAGGAATTTCGGCGGGAATCAGCCCCAGCATTTT. Protein sequence: CASRNFGGNQPQHF.